Included here is one TCR beta chain sequence, with context. The sample comes from a study of blood T cell repertoires in COVID-19. Enrolled during active infection, Seattle patients were then followed longitudinally. The V gene's germline CDR1 is SGHAT and CDR2 FQNNGV. The J segment lost 7 bases and the V segment lost 4 bases, leaving 5 bases of the junction unmatched. The CDR3 runs 13 residues. Here immunoSEQ multiplex PCR was the method, and the copy in TCRdb shows in-frame clones only, minus some. The sample yields some 250,000 clones, around 85% seen once. Sequencing was performed on peripheral blood. This receptor was obtained from a woman between 25 and 40 years old with COVID-19, enrolled during active disease. V usage is TRBV11-2 and J usage is TRBJ1-2, with 8 nucleotides matching TRBD1. Written as DNA, the CDR3 is TGTGCCAGCAGCTCCGGGACAGGTGGTGGCTACACCTTC. Translated, it gives CASSSGTGGGYTF.